The source of this T cell receptor (beta chain) is a study of metastatic and nonmetastatic thyroid tumors. All patients were untreated before thyroid surgery. TCRdb reanalyzed the PCR reads with MiXCR. The top ten clones hold 15% to 20% of a sample with over 50,000 clones, 25% to 30% of them seen once. There are a few counts of this clone. Material for sequencing was blood. The sequence was obtained from a female donor with papillary thyroid cancer or a benign thyroid nodule (not recorded which). Some clones in this sample may be carry-over from other donors' samples.

This CDR3 is CASRRQGNGYTF. The CDR3, as DNA: TGTGCCAGCAGGCGACAGGGAAATGGCTACACCTTC. This chain joins TRBV4-2 and TRBJ1-2; TRBD1 agrees at 7 bases. Germline CDR1 and CDR2: LGHNA and YNFKEQ. This CDR3 region has 12 residues. V shed 6 bases, J shed 6 bases, and the junction held 4 bases outside the gene matches.